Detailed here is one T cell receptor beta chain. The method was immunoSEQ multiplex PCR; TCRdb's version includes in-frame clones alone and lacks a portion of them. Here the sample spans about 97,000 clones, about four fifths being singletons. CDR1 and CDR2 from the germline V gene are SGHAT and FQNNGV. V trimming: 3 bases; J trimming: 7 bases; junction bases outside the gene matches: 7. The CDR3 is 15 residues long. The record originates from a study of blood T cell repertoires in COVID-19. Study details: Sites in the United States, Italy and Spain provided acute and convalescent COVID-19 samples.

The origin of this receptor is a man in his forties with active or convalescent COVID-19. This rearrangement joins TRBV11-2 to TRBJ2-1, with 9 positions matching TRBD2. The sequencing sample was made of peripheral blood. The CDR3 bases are TGTGCCAGCAGCTTGGCGGGGGGGCTTGTTAATGAGCAGTTCTTC. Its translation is CASSLAGGLVNEQFF.